This T cell receptor (beta chain) was recorded in a study of blood T cell repertoires in COVID-19. In the study overall: The study drew acute and convalescent COVID-19 samples from the United States, Italy and Spain. Sample material is recorded as cDNA or gDNA derived from T cells, B-cell-depleted T cells, or PBMCs.

In the study's own analysis: Reference gene primer amplification yielded estimated nucleated cell counts. Produced via immunoSEQ multiplex PCR; TCRdb's table is partial and in-frame only. The DNA was the basis for D and trimming; V, J and clone size are from that table. The sample holds under 250,000 clones, about 80% seen once. This CDR3 contains 17 residues. Participants had their cohort set by participant-reported clinical history. This sequence originates from a woman aged 50 to 60 who had been exposed to COVID-19. Sequenced: PBMCs or T cells enriched from blood (not recorded which). The chain carries TRBV21-1 and TRBJ2-7; TRBD1, the table's D call, lacks a check against the DNA. TRBV21-1 constitutes a pseudogene. DNA for the CDR3: TGTGCCAGCAGCAAAGGTGTCGTACGGGACATAGGCTACGAGCAGTACTTC. Translation gives CASSKGVVRDIGYEQYF.